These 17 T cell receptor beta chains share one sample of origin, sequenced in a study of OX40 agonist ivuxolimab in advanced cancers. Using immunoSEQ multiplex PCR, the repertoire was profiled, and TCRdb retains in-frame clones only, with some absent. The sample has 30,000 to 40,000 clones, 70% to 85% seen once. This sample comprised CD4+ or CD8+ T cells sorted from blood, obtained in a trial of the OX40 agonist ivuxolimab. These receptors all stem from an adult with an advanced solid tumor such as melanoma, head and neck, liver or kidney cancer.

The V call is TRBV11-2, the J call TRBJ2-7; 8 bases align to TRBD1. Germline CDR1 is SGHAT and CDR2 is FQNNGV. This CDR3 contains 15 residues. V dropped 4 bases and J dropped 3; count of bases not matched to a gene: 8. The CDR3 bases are TGTGCCAGCAGCTCATCGACAGGGGTAATCTACGAGCAGTACTTC. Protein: CASSSSTGVIYEQYF.

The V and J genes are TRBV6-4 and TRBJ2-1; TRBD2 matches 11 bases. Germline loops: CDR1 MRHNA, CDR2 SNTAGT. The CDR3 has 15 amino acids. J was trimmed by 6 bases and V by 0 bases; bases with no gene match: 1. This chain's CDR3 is CASSDSSGGANEQFF. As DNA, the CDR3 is TGTGCCAGCAGTGACTCTAGCGGGGGGGCCAATGAGCAGTTCTTC.

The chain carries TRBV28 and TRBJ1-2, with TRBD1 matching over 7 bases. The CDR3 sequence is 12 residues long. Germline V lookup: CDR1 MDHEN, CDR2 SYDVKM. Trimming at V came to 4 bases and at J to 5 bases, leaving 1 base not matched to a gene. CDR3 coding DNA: TGTGCCAGCAGTTCGACAGGGTATGGCTACACCTTC. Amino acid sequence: CASSSTGYGYTF.

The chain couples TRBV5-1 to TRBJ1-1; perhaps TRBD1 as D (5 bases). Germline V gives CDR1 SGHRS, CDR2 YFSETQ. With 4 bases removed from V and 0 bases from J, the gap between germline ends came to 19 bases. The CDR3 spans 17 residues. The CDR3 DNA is TGCGCCAGCAGCACCGCCGGGACTGATCCCTTGAACACTGAAGCTTTCTTT. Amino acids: CASSTAGTDPLNTEAFF.

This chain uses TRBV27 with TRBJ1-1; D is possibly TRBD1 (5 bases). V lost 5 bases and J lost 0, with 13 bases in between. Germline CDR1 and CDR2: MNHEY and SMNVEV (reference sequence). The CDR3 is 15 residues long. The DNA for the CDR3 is TGTGCCAGCAGTACCCAGACAGCCATGAACACTGAAGCTTTCTTT. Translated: CASSTQTAMNTEAFF.

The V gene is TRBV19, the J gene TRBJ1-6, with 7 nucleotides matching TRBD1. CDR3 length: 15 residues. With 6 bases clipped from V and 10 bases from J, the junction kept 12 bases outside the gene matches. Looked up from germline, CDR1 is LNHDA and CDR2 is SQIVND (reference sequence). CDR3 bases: TGTGCCAGTAGGGCCGTGGCGGCAGGGGGATCACCCCTCCACTTT. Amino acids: CASRAVAAGGSPLHF.

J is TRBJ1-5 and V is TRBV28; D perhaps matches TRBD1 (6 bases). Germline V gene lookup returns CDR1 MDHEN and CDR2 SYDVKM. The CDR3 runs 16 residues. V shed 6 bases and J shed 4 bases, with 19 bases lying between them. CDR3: CASSPPGAGSNQPQHF. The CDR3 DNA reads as TGTGCCAGCAGCCCTCCGGGGGCAGGGAGTAATCAGCCCCAGCATTTT.

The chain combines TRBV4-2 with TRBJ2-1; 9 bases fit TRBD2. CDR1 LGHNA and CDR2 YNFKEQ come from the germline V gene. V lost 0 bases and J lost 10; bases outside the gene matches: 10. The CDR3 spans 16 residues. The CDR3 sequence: CASSQDPLAGLFEQFF. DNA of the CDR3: TGTGCCAGCAGCCAAGATCCGCTAGCGGGGTTGTTCGAGCAGTTCTTC.

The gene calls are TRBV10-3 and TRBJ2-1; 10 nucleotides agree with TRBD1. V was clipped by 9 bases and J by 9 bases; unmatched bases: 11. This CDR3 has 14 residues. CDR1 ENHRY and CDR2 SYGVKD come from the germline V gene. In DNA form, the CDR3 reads TGTGCCATTTCGCCGGGACAGGGGATTGTTGAGCAGTTCTTC. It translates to CAISPGQGIVEQFF.

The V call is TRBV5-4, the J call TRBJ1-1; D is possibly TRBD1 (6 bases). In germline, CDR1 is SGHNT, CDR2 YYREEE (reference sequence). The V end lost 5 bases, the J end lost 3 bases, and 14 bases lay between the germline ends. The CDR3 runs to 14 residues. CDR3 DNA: TGTGCCAGCAGTTTTAACCAGGGGTACACTGAAGCTTTCTTT. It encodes CASSFNQGYTEAFF.

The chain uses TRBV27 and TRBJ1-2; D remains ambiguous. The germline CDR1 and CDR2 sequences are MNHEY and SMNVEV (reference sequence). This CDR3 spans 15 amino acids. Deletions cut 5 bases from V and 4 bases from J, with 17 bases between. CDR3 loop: CASSLRGRSIYGYTF. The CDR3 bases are TGTGCCAGCAGTCTTCGCGGACGGAGCATCTATGGCTACACCTTC.

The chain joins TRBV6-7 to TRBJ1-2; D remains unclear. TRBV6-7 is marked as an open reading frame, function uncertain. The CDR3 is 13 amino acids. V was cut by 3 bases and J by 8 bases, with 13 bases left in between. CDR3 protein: CASSYQEHGGYTF. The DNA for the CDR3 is TGTGCCAGCAGTTATCAGGAGCACGGCGGCTACACCTTC.

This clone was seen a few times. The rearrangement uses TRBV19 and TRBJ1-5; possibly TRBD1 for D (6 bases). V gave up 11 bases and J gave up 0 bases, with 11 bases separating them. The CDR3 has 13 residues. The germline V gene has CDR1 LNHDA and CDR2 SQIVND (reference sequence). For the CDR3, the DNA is TGTGCCGCTAACAGGGATAGCAATCAGCCCCAGCATTTT. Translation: CAANRDSNQPQHF.

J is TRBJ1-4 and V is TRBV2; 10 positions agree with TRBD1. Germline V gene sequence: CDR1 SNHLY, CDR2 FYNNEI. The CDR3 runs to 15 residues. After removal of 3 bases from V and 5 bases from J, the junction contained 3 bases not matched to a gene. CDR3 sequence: CASSERGQGNEKLFF. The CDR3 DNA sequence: TGTGCCAGCAGTGAGAGGGGACAGGGGAATGAAAAACTGTTTTTT.

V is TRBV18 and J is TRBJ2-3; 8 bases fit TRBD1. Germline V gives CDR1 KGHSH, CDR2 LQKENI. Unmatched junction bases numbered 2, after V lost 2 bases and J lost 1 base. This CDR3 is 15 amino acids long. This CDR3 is CASSPNRGGTDTQYF. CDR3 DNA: TGTGCCAGCTCACCAAACAGGGGGGGCACAGATACGCAGTATTTT.

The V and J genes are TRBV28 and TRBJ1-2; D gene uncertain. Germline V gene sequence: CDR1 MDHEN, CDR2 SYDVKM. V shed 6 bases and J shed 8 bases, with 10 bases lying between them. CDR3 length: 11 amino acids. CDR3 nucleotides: TGTGCCAGCAGCTATGCGGGAGGCTACACCTTC. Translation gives CASSYAGGYTF.

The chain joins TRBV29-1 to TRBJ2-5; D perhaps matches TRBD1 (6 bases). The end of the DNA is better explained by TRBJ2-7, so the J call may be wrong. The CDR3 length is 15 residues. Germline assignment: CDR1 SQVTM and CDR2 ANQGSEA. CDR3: CSVEDTGILSYEQYF. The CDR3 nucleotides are TGCAGCGTTGAAGATACAGGGATTCTTTCCTACGAGCAGTACTTC.